This T cell receptor (beta chain) comes out of a study of blood T cell repertoires in COVID-19. Study overall: COVID-19 samples collected from the United States, Italy and Spain covered acute and convalescent phases. PBMCs, B-cell-depleted T cells, or T cells were the source of the cDNA or gDNA that made up the material.

Method: immunoSEQ multiplex PCR; TCRdb's copy keeps in-frame clones and lacks some. The sample yields some 120,000 clones, around 78% seen once. The sequence derives from a young man with acute or convalescent COVID-19. Sequencing used peripheral blood.

CDR3 amino acids: CATAETPGQLLSRYGYTF. DNA of the CDR3: TGTGCCACCGCAGAAACCCCGGGACAGCTTTTATCGAGGTATGGCTACACCTTC. This chain connects TRBV19 to TRBJ1-2; 7 positions match TRBD1. The germline V gene has CDR1 LNHDA and CDR2 SQIVND (reference sequence). The CDR3 sequence is 18 residues long. The V segment lost 10 bases and the J segment 5 bases; nucleotides outside the gene matches: 25.